This T cell receptor beta chain is from a study of cytomegalovirus exposure and HLA in healthy donors. CDR3 length equals 15 residues. V lost 11 bases and J 10 bases, leaving 24 bases between the germline ends. Germline V gene lookup returns CDR1 MNHNS and CDR2 SASEGT. The PCR contained 60 Vbeta and 13 Jbeta primers. Clones were read by immunoSEQ multiplex PCR, and TCRdb kept only the in-frame ones, dropping some. The repertoire holds more than 150,000 clones, with over 65% as singletons. This TCR derives from a man aged 18 to 35 in good health and CMV-seronegative. This chain links TRBV6-1 with TRBJ1-6; no clear D gene. Input material: PBMCs. Written as DNA, the CDR3 is TGTGCCCTCTCGCGCGGAATCCCTCCACCCTCACCCCTCCACTTT. It codes for CALSRGIPPPSPLHF.